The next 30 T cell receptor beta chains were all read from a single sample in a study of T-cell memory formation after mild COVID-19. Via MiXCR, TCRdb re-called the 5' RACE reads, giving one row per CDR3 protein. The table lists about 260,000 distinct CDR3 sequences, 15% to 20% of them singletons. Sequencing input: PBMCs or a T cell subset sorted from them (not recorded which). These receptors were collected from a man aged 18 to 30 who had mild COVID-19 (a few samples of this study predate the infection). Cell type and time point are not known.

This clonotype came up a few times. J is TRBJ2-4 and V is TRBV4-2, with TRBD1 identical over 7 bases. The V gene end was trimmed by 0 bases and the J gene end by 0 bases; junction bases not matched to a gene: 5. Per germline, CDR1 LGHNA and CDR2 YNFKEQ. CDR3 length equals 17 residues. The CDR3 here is CASSQETGRLAKNIQYF. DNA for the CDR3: TGTGCCAGCAGCCAAGAGACAGGGCGTCTAGCCAAAAACATTCAGTACTTC.

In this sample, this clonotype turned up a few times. CDR3 loop: CASSWTGSGSEQYV. The CDR3 nucleotides read TGTGCCAGCAGCTGGACAGGGTCGGGCTCCGAGCAGTACGTC. The J gene is TRBJ2-7, the V gene TRBV7-2, with 8 bases aligning to TRBD1. Germline trimming cut 4 bases from V and 6 bases from J; bases unmatched to any gene: 8. The germline V gene encodes CDR1 SGHTA and CDR2 FQGNSA. The CDR3 has 14 amino acids.

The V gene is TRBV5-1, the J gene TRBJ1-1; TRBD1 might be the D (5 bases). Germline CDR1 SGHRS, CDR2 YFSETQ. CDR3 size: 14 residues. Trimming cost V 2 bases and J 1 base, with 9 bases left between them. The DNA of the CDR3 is TGCGCCAGCAGCTTCCCGACAGCGAACACTGAAGCTTTCTTT. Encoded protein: CASSFPTANTEAFF.

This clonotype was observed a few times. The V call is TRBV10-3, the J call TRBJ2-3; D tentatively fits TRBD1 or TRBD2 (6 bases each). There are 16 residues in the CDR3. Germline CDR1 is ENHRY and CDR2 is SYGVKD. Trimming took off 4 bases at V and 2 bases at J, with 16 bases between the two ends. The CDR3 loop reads CAISAMWGAPTDTQYF. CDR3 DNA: TGTGCCATCAGTGCCATGTGGGGGGCCCCCACAGATACGCAGTATTTT.

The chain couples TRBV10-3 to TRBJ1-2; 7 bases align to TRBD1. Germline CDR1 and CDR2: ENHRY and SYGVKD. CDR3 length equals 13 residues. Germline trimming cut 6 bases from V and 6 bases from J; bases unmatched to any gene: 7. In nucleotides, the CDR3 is TGTGCCATCAGATTTGACAGGGCGGATGGCTACACCTTC. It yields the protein CAIRFDRADGYTF.

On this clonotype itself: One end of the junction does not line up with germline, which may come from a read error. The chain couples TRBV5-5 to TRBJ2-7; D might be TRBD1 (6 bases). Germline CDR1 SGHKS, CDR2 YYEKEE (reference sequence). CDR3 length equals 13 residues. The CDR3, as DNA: TGTGCCAGCAGCAATTACAGGGAGTCAGGGCAGGACTTC. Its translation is CASSNYRESGQDF.

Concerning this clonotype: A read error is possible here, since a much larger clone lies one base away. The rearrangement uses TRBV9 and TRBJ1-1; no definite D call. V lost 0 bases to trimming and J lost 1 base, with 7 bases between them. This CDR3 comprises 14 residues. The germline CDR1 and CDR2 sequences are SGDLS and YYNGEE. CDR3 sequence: CASSVGPGNTEAFF. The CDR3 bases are TGTGCCAGCAGCGTAGGACCGGGGAACACTGAAGCTTTCTTT.

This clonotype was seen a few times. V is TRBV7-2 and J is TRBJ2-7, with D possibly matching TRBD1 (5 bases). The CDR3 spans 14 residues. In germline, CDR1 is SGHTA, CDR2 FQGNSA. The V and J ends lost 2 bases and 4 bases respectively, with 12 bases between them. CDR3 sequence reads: CASSLSGIKYEQYF. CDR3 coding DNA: TGTGCCAGCAGCTTATCAGGGATCAAATACGAGCAGTACTTC.

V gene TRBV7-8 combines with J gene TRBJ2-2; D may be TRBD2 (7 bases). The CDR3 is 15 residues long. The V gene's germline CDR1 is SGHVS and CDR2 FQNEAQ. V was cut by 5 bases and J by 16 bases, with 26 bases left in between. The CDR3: CASSPLTGRALGPFF. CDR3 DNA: TGTGCCAGCAGCCCGTTAACAGGGAGGGCCCTCGGGCCGTTTTTT.

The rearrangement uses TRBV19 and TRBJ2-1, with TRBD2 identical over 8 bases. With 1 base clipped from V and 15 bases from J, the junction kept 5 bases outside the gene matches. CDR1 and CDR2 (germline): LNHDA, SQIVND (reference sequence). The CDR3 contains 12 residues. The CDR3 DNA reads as TGTGCCAGTAGTATAGCCGGGGGGGCCACGTTCTTC. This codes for CASSIAGGATFF.

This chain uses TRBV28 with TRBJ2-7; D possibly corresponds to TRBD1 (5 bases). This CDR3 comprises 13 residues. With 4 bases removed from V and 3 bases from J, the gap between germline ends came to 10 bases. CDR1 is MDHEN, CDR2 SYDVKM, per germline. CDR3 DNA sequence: TGTGCCAGCAGTTGGGGCAGAAACTACGAGCAGTACGTC. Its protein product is CASSWGRNYEQYV.

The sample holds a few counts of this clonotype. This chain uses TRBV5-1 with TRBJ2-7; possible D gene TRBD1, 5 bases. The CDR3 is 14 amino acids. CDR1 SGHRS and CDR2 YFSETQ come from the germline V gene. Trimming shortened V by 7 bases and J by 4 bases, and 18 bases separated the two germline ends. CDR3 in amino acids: CASRPPGIGYEQYF. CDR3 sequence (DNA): TGCGCCAGCCGACCCCCAGGGATCGGGTACGAGCAGTACTTC.

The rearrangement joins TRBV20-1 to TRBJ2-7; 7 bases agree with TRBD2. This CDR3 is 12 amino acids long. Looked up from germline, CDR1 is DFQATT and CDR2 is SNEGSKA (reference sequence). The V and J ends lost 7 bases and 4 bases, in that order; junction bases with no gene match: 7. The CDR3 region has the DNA TGCAGTGTTGCGGGGGAGGGGTACGAGCAGTACGTC. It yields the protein CSVAGEGYEQYV.

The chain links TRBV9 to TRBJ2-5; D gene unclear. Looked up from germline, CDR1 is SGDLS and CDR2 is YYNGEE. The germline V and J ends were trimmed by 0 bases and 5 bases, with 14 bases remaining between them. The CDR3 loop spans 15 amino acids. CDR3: CASSVAGTLGETQYF. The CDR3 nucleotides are TGTGCCAGCAGCGTAGCGGGCACCCTGGGGGAGACCCAGTACTTC.

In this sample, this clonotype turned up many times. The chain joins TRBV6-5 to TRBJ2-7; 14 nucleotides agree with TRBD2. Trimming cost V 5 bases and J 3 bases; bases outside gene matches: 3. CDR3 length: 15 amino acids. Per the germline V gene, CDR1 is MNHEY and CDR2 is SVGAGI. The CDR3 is CASSAGLAGVYEQYF. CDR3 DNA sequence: TGTGCCAGCAGTGCGGGACTAGCGGGGGTCTACGAGCAGTACTTC.

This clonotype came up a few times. CDR3 region: CATSREDASYEQYF. The CDR3 DNA follows: TGTGCCACCAGCAGAGAGGACGCTTCCTACGAGCAGTACTTC. The chain uses TRBV15 and TRBJ2-7; D gene ambiguous. Per germline, CDR1 LNHNV and CDR2 YYDKDF (reference sequence). The CDR3 has 14 residues. The V gene lost 0 bases and the J gene lost 1 base, with 7 bases spanning the gap.

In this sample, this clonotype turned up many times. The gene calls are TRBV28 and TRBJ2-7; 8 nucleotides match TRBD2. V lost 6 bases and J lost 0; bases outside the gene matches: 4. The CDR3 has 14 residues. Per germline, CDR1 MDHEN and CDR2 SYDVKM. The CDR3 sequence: CASRTSASSYEQYV. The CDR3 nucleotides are TGTGCCAGCAGGACTAGCGCGAGCTCCTACGAGCAGTACGTC.

CDR3 nucleotide sequence: TGTGCCAGCAGCTTAGGGGGAAGACCCTACGAGCAGTACTTC. It encodes CASSLGGRPYEQYF. The chain recombines TRBV7-9 with TRBJ2-7; D remains ambiguous. Trimming left V 1 base short and J 2 bases short, with 9 bases between. The CDR3 loop spans 14 amino acids. Germline V lookup: CDR1 SEHNR, CDR2 FQNEAQ (reference sequence). Filled out from reference TRBV7-9 and TRBJ2-7, the complete variable domain reads DTGVSQNPRHKITKRGQNVTFRCDPISEHNRLYWYRQTLGQGPEFLTYFQNEAQLEKSRLLSDRFSAERPKGSFSTLEIQRTEQGDSAMYLCASSLGGRPYEQYFGPGTRLTVT.

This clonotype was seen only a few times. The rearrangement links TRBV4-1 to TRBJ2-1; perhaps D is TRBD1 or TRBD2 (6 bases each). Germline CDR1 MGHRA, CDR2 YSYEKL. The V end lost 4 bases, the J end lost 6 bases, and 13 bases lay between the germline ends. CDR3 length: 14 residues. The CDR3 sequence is CASSPLGGTNEQFF. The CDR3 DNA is TGCGCCAGCAGCCCCTTAGGGGGGACCAATGAGCAGTTCTTC.

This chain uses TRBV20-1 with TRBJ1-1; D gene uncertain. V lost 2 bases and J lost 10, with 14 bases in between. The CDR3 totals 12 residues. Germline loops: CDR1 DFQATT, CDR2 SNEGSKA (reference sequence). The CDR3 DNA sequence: TGCAGTGCTAGACCCTCCGGCTTGAGAGCTTTCTTT. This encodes CSARPSGLRAFF.

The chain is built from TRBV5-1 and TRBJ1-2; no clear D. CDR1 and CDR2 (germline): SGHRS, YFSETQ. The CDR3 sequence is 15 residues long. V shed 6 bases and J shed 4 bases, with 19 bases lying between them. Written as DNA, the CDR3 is TGCGCCAGCAAAGTCGGCATCGAGGCCCTCTATGGCTACACCTTC. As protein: CASKVGIEALYGYTF.

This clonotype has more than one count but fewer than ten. CDR3 nucleotide sequence: TGTGCCAGCAGTTTAACGGACGGAATAGCCAAAAACATTCAGTACTTC. Amino acid sequence: CASSLTDGIAKNIQYF. The gene calls are TRBV12-3 or TRBV12-4 and TRBJ2-4; D is ambiguous. The CDR3 is made up of 16 amino acids. The V gene lost 2 bases and the J gene lost 0 bases, with 11 bases spanning the gap.

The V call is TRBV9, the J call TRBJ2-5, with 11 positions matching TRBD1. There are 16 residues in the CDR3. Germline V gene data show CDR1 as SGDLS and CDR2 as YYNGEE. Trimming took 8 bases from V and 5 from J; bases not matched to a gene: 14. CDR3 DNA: TGTGCCAGTTCCGAGGAGGGGACAGGGGGTTCCGAGACCCAGTACTTC. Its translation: CASSEEGTGGSETQYF.

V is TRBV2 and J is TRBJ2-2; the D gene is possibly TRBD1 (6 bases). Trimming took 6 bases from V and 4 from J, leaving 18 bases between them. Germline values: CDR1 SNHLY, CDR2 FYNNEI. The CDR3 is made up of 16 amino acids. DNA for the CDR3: TGTGCCAGCAGCACACAGGGTTTCCTTGGCACCGGGGAGCTGTTTTTT. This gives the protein CASSTQGFLGTGELFF.

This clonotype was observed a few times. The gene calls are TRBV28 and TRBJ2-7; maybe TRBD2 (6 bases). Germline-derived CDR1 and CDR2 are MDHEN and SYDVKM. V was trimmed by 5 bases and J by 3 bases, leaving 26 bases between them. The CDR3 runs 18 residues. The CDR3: CASSTLGRGFSHHYEQYV. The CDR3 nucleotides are TGTGCCAGCAGTACCCTCGGGCGGGGCTTTTCCCACCACTACGAGCAGTACGTC.

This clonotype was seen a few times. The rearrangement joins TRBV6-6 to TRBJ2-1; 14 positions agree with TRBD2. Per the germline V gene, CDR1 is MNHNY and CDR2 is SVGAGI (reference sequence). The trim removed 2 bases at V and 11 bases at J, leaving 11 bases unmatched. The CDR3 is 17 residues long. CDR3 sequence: CASSYDPGTSGGAKQFF. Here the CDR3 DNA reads TGTGCCAGCAGTTACGATCCCGGGACTAGCGGGGGTGCTAAGCAGTTCTTC.

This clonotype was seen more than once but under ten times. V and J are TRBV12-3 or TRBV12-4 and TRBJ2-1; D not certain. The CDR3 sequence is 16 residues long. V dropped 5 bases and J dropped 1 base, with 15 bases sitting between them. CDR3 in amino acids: CASSRTLLGSYNEQFF. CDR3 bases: TGTGCCAGCAGTCGGACCCTGCTAGGGTCCTACAATGAGCAGTTCTTC.

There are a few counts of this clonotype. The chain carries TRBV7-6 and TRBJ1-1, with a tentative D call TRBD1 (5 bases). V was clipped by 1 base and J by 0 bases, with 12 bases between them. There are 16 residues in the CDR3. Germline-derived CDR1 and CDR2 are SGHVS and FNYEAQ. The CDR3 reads CASSLVPDSLNTEAFF. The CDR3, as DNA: TGTGCCAGCAGCTTAGTCCCCGACAGTTTGAACACTGAAGCTTTCTTT.

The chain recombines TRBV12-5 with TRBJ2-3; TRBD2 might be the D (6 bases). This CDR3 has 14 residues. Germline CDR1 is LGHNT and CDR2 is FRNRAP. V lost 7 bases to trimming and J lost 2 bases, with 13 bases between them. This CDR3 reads CASVRDSTTDTQYF. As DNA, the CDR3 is TGTGCTAGTGTCCGGGACTCCACCACAGATACGCAGTATTTT.

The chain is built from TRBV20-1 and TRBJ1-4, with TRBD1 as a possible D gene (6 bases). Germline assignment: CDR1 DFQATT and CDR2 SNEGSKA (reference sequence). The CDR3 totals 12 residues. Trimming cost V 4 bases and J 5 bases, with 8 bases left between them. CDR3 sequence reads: CSANRDNEKLFF. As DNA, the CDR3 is TGCAGTGCTAACAGGGACAATGAAAAACTGTTTTTT.